The sequence of this T cell receptor beta chain was determined in a study of cytomegalovirus exposure and HLA in healthy donors. The assay was immunoSEQ multiplex PCR, and TCRdb's table has in-frame clones only and misses some. The sample contains 90,000 or so clones, 85% of which appear only once. The CDR3 extends over 15 amino acids. Germline V gives CDR1 SGHTA, CDR2 FQGTGA. Germline trimming cut 4 bases from V and 7 bases from J; bases unmatched to any gene: 12. The study's findings and limits: There were three CMV-associated chains whose specificity for CMV antigens was confirmed in vitro. The study flagged some 180 TCR beta chains as cytomegalovirus-associated. Most TCR sequences were rare, but some public TCRs occurred in many donors.

On this clone: The target antigen is unknown.

Donors came from a validation cohort of over a hundred subjects, distinct from the first 666-subject cohort. Sample: PBMCs. The clonotype originates from a man aged 18 to 30 in good health and CMV-seropositive. The V call is TRBV7-3, the J call TRBJ1-2; TRBD1 matches at 7 bases. CDR3: CASSSPGTDQSGYTF. As DNA, the CDR3 is TGTGCCAGCAGCTCACCAGGGACAGACCAGTCTGGCTACACCTTC.